The clone carrying this TCR beta chain has more than one count but fewer than ten. What it binds is not known. Trimming took 5 bases from V and 4 from J; bases not matched to a gene: 11. Germline CDR1 and CDR2: SGHAT and FQNNGV. The length of the CDR3 is 15 residues. TCRdb's table, derived via immunoSEQ multiplex PCR, lists solely in-frame clones and lacks some. The table includes 91,000 or so clones, more than 85% detected once. This sample stems from a study of T cell responses to AZD1222 COVID-19 vaccine. Findings of the study overall: The study reported that nearly half of spike-specific TCRs target unmutated variant regions. Donors were chiefly white British, with a greater number of females, and clonal diversity was perhaps underestimated.

This chain connects TRBV11-2 to TRBJ2-7, with 7 nucleotides matching TRBD1. Sequenced material: peripheral blood, taken 28 days after the second AZD1222 dose. This TCR derives from an adult who received the AZD1222 COVID-19 vaccine. CDR3 region: CASSARGQQIYEQYF. DNA for the CDR3: TGTGCCAGCAGCGCACGGGGACAGCAAATTTACGAGCAGTACTTC.